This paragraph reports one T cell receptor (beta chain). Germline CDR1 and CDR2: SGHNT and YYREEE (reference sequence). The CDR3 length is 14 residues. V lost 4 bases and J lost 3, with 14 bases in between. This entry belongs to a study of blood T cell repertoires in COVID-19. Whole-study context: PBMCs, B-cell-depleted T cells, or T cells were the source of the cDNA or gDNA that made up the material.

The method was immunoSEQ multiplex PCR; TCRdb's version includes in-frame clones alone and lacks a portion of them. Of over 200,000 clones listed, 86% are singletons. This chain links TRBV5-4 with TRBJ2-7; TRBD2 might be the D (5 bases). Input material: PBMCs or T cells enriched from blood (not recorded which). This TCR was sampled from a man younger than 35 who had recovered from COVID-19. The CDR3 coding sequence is TGTGCCAGCAGCGCGCAAACCGGGATCTACGAGCAGTACTTC. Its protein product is CASSAQTGIYEQYF.